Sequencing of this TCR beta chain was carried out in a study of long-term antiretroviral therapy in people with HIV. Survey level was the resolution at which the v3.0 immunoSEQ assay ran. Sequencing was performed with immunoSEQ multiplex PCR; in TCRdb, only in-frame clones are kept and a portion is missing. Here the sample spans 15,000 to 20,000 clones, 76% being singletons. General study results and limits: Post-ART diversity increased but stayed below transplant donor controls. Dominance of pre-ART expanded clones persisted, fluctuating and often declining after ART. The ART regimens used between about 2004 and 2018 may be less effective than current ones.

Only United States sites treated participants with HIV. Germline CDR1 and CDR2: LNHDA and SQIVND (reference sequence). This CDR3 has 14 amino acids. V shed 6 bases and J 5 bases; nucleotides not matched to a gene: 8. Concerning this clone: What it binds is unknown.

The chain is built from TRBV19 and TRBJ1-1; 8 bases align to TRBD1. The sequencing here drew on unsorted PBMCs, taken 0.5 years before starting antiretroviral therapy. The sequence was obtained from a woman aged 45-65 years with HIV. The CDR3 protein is CASRADRGRTEAFF. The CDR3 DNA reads TGTGCCAGTAGGGCTGACAGGGGAAGAACTGAAGCTTTCTTT.